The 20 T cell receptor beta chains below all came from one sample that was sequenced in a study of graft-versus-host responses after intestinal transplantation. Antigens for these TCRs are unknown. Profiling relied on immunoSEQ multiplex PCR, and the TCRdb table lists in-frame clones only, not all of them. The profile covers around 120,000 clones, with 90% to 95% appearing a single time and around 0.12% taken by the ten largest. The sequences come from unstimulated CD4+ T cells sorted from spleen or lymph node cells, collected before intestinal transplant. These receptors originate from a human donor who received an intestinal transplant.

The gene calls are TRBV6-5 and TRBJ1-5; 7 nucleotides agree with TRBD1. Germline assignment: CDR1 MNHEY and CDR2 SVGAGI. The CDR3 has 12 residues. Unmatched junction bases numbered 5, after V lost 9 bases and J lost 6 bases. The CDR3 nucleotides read TGTGCCAGTGGATACAGGGGTCAGCCCCAGCATTTT. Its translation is CASGYRGQPQHF.

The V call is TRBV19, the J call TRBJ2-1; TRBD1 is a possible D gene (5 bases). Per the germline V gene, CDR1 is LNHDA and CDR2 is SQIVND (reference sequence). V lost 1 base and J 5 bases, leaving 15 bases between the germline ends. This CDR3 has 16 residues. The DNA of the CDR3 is TGTGCCAGTAGTATAGGGACACGTAGTCCTGACAATGAGCAGTTCTTC. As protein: CASSIGTRSPDNEQFF.

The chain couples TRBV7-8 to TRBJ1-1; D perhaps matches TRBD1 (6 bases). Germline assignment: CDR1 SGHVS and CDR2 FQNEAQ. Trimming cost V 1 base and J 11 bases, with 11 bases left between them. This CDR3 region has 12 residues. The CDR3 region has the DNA TGTGCCAGCAGCTTAGGGGGGCGTGGGGCTTTCTTT. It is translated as CASSLGGRGAFF.

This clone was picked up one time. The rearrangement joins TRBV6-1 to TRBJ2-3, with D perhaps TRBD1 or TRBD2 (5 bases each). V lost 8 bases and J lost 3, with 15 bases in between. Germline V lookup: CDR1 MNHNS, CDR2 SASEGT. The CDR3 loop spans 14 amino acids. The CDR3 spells CASYPRGRTDTQYF. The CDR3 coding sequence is TGTGCCAGCTACCCCCGGGGCCGTACAGATACGCAGTATTTT.

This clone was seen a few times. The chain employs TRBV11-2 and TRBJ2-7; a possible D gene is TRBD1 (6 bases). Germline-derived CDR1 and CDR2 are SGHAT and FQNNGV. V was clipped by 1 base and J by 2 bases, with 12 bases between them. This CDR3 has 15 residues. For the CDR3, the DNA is TGTGCCAGCAGCTTAGTTACTGGGACACCCTACGAGCAGTACTTC. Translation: CASSLVTGTPYEQYF.

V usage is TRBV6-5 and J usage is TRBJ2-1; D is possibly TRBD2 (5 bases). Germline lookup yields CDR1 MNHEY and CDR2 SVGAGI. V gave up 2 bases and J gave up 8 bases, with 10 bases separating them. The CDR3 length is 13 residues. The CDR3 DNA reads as TGTGCCAGCAGTTACCTCAGAGGGCATGAGCAGTTCTTC. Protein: CASSYLRGHEQFF.

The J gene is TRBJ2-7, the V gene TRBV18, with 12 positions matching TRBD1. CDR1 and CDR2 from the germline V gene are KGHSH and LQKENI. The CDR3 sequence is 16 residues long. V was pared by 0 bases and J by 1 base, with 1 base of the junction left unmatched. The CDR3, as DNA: TGTGCCAGCTCACCACCGGGACAGGGGGCTTCCTACGAGCAGTACTTC. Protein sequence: CASSPPGQGASYEQYF.

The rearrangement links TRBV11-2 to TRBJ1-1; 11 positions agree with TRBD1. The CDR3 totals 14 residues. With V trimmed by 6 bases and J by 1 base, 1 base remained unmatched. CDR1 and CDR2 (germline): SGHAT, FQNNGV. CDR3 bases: TGTGCCAGCAGAGGACAGGGGGCGAACACTGAAGCTTTCTTT. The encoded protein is CASRGQGANTEAFF.

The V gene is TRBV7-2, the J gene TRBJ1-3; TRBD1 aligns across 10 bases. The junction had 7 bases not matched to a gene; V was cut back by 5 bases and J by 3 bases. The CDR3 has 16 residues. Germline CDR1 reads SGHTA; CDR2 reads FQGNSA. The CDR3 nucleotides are TGTGCCAGCAGCGGGCGACAGGGGGCTAATGGAAACACCATATATTTT. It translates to CASSGRQGANGNTIYF.

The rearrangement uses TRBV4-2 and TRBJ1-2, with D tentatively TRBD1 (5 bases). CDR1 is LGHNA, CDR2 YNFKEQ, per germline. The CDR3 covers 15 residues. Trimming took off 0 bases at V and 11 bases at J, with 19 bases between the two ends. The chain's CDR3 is CASSQDWFLAGRYTF. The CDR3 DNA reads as TGTGCCAGCAGCCAAGATTGGTTCTTGGCAGGGAGGTACACCTTC.

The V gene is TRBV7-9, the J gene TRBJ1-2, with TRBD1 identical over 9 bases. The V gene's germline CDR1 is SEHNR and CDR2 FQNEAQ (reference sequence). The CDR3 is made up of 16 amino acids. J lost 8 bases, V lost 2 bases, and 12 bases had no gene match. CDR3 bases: TGTGCCAGCAGCTTACCTTCGGTGCGAGACAGGGGGGGCTACACCTTC. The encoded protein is CASSLPSVRDRGGYTF. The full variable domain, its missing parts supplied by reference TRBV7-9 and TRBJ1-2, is DTGVSQNPRHKITKRGQNVTFRCDPISEHNRLYWYRQTLGQGPEFLTYFQNEAQLEKSRLLSDRFSAERPKGSFSTLEIQRTEQGDSAMYLCASSLPSVRDRGGYTFGSGTRLTVV.

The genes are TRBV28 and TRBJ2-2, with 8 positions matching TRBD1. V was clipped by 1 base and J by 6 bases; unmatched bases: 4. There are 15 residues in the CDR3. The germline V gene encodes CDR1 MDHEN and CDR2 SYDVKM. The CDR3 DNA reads TGTGCCAGCAGTTTATCGACAGGGGTCTCCGGGGAGCTGTTTTTT. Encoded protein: CASSLSTGVSGELFF.

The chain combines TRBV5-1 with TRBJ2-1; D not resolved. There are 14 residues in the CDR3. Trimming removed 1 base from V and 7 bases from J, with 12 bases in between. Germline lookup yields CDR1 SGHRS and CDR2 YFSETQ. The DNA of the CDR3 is TGCGCCAGCAGCTTGTCTGCCCCGAGGAATGAGCAGTTCTTC. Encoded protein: CASSLSAPRNEQFF.

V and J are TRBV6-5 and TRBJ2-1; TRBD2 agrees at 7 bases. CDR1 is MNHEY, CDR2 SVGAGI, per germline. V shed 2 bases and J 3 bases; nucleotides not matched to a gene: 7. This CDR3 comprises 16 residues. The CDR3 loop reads CASSYLAVANYNEQFF. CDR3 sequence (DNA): TGTGCCAGCAGTTACCTAGCGGTAGCTAACTACAATGAGCAGTTCTTC.

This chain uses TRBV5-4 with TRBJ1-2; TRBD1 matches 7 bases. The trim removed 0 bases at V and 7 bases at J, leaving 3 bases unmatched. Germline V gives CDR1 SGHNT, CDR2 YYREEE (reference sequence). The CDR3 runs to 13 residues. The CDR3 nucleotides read TGTGCCAGCAGCTTGGGCAGGGGGGTTGGCTACACCTTC. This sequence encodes CASSLGRGVGYTF.

The CDR3 DNA reads TGTGCCAGCAGCCGTACAGAAGCCCACTCCTACGAGCAGTACTTC. As protein: CASSRTEAHSYEQYF. The chain carries TRBV6-6 and TRBJ2-7, with D unresolved. The length of the CDR3 is 15 residues. CDR1 is MNHNY and CDR2 is SVGAGI in the germline V gene (reference sequence). Trimming cost V 6 bases and J 0 bases, with 15 bases left between them.

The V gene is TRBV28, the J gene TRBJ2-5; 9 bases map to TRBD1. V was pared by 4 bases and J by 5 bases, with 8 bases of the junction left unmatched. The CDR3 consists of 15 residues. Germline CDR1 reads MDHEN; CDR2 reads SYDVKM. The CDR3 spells CASSWGTGTGETQYF. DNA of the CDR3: TGTGCCAGCAGTTGGGGGACAGGGACGGGGGAGACCCAGTACTTC.

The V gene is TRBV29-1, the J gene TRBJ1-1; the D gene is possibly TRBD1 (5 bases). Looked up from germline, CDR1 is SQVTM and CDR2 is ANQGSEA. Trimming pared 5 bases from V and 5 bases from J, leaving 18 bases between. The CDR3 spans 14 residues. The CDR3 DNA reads TGCAGCGTTTGGTGGGGAGGGGTCGAAACTGAAGCTTTCTTT. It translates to CSVWWGGVETEAFF.

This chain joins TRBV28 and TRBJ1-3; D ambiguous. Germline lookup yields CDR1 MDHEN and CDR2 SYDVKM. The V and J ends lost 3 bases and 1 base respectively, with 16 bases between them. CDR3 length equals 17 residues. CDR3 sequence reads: CASSFYRGSSSGNTIYF. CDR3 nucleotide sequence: TGTGCCAGCAGTTTCTACCGGGGATCGTCGTCTGGAAACACCATATATTTT.

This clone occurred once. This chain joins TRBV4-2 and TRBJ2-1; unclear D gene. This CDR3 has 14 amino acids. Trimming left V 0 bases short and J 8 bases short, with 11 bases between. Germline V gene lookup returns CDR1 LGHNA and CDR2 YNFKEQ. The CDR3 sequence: CASSQDLVPDEQFF. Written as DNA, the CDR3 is TGTGCCAGCAGCCAAGATCTAGTTCCGGATGAGCAGTTCTTC.